This is a list of T cell receptor beta chains from one sample in a study of long-term antiretroviral therapy in people with HIV. The method was immunoSEQ multiplex PCR; TCRdb's version includes in-frame clones alone and lacks a portion of them. The sample lists roughly 15,000 clones, 70% to 90% seen once, with around 12% in the top ten. This sample comprised unsorted PBMCs, obtained 6.9 years after starting antiretroviral therapy. These receptors were taken from a man aged 50 to 59 with HIV. CDR3s leave out the opening cysteine and the closing phenylalanine or tryptophan. Some rows mark clone size as missing; the rest say once, few, many or name a class of expanded clone.

clone size,V gene,J gene,CDR3 protein
.,TRBV5-6,TRBJ1-5,ASSLADRVGQPQH
.,TRBV6-5,TRBJ1-3,ASSVTGDSGNTIY
.,TRBV10-3,TRBJ2-7,AISESRGYEQY
.,TRBV5-8,TRBJ1-1,ASSPARWNTEAF
medium-sized,TRBV19,TRBJ1-5,ASGGGRNQPQH
.,TRBV19,TRBJ2-1,ASSLGLAGVNEQF
.,TRBV19,TRBJ2-7,ASSTGGGYEQY
.,TRBV5-1,TRBJ2-7,ASSLAGLDYEQY
once,TRBV30,TRBJ2-7,AWSGAGYEQY
.,TRBV27,TRBJ2-7,ASSPPGGYEQY
.,TRBV7-2,TRBJ1-2,ASSWTADNYGYT
.,TRBV4-3,.,ASSQESSGSSYEQY
.,TRBV6-1,TRBJ2-1,ASSETPGGTLSFEQF
.,TRBV15,TRBJ2-2,ATSRVDTGELF
medium-sized,TRBV28,TRBJ2-2,ASSPTRSGELF
.,TRBV7-7,TRBJ2-3,ASSQRLAGSTSTDTQY
.,TRBV15,TRBJ2-3,ATSRDQTATDTQY
.,TRBV7-3,TRBJ2-2,ASSPQPGLAGVGELF
.,TRBV5-4,TRBJ1-3,ASSARQGVGNTIY
.,TRBV20-1,TRBJ1-4,SAGGHGKLF
.,TRBV11-2,TRBJ2-1,ASSYNERF
.,TRBV5-1,TRBJ2-3,ASSIRTRSDTQY
.,TRBV29-1,TRBJ1-1,SVSFTGLNTEAF
few,TRBV11-2,TRBJ1-1,ASSSSVGQMNTEAF
.,TRBV10-3,TRBJ2-7,AISDPPGQGAGEQY
few,TRBV28,TRBJ1-1,ASTLGSDEAF